These 21 T cell receptor beta chains came from one sample sequenced in a study of lung T cells in sarcoidosis with Löfgren's syndrome. TCRdb reprocessed the reads via MiXCR and lists one record per CDR3 protein. The sample has more than 8,500 distinct CDR3 sequences; around a fifth are singletons. Sequenced material: CD4+ T cells from bronchoalveolar lavage fluid. These TCRs come from a human donor with sarcoidosis (Löfgren's syndrome or another form), or a control subject (not recorded which).

Note on this clonotype: A read error may be the cause here, since a much bigger clone is one base away. The chain carries TRBV4-1 and TRBJ1-1; D gene uncertain. In germline, CDR1 is MGHRA, CDR2 YSYEKL. The CDR3 sequence is 14 residues long. This CDR3 is CARSQDPRAGEAFF. The CDR3 DNA sequence: TGCGCCAGAAGCCAAGATCCCCGGGCGGGGGAAGCTTTCTTT.

This clonotype turned up a few times. The CDR3 DNA reads as TGTGCCAGCAGTTACCACCCGGGGCAGCCCTACGAGCAGTACTTC. This encodes CASSYHPGQPYEQYF. The rearrangement uses TRBV6-6 and TRBJ2-7, with D perhaps being TRBD1 or TRBD2 (5 bases each). Trimming pared 2 bases from V and 2 bases from J, leaving 13 bases between. The CDR3 length is 15 residues. The germline CDR1 and CDR2 sequences are MNHNY and SVGAGI (reference sequence).

This clonotype was counted a few times. The V and J genes are TRBV7-9 and TRBJ2-2; 7 nucleotides match TRBD1. This CDR3 region has 15 residues. Looked up from germline, CDR1 is SEHNR and CDR2 is FQNEAQ (reference sequence). After removal of 2 bases from V and 3 bases from J, the junction contained 3 bases not matched to a gene. The DNA for the CDR3 is TGTGCCAGCAGCTTAAAGGGGGCGGACACCGGGGAGCTGTTTTTT. Amino acids: CASSLKGADTGELFF.

Remarks on this clonotype: The junction departs from the called germline gene at one end, perhaps through a read error. The CDR3: CASPPTREGNTEAFF. The CDR3 coding sequence is TGTGCCAGCCCACCAACGAGGGAAGGGAACACTGAAGCCTTCTTT. The rearrangement uses TRBV18 and TRBJ1-1; D is unresolved. The CDR3 runs 15 residues. Germline lookup yields CDR1 KGHSH and CDR2 LQKENI. The variable domain in full, completed from reference TRBV18 and TRBJ1-1, reads NAGVMQNPRHLVRRRGQEARLRCSPMKGHSHVYWYRQLPEEGLKFMVYLQKENIIDESGMPKERFSAEFPKEGPSILRIQQVVRGDSAAYFCASPPTREGNTEAFFGQGTRLTVV.

This clonotype was counted a few times. The chain combines TRBV5-1 with TRBJ1-1, with a weak D call TRBD1 (5 bases). There are 14 residues in the CDR3. Germline loops: CDR1 SGHRS, CDR2 YFSETQ. The V end was cut by 4 bases, the J end by 1 base, with 11 bases between. This CDR3 reads CASSSGTSNTEAFF. The DNA for the CDR3 is TGCGCCAGCAGCAGTGGGACTTCGAACACTGAAGCTTTCTTT.

This clonotype has a count of ten or more. This may be a read error: a much more frequent sequence differs by one nucleotide. This chain links TRBV5-4 with TRBJ2-3, with D tentatively TRBD1 (5 bases). Germline V gene lookup returns CDR1 SGHNT and CDR2 YYREEE (reference sequence). The CDR3 is made up of 13 amino acids. The V and J ends lost 0 bases and 3 bases respectively, with 5 bases between them. The CDR3 loop reads CASSLDRTDTQYF. The CDR3 bases are TGTGCCAGCAGCTTGGACAGGACAGATACGCAGTATTTT.

At least ten counts were recorded for this clonotype. J is TRBJ1-5 and V is TRBV19; 8 nucleotides align to TRBD1. CDR1 is LNHDA, CDR2 SQIVND, per germline (reference sequence). The ends lost 7 bases at V and 0 bases at J; junction bases unmatched: 8. The CDR3 covers 16 residues. The CDR3 protein is CASISGTGYSNQPQHF. The DNA for the CDR3 is TGTGCCAGTATTTCCGGGACAGGATATAGCAATCAGCCCCAGCATTTT.

This clonotype was picked up many times. This chain joins TRBV7-2 and TRBJ1-1, with a tentative D call TRBD1 (5 bases). V lost 2 bases, J lost 5 bases, and 12 bases lay in between. There are 14 residues in the CDR3. In germline, CDR1 is SGHTA, CDR2 FQGNSA. Written as DNA, the CDR3 is TGTGCCAGCAGCTTATCAGGGATAAGAACTGAAGCTTTCTTT. Protein product: CASSLSGIRTEAFF.

The chain is built from TRBV5-6 and TRBJ2-3; perhaps D is TRBD1 or TRBD2 (6 bases each). The V end was cut by 5 bases, the J end by 1 base, with 17 bases between. CDR1 and CDR2 (germline): SGHDT, YYEEEE. This CDR3 is 16 amino acids long. Here the CDR3 reads CASRKGGGLRTDTQYF. CDR3 sequence (DNA): TGTGCCAGCAGAAAGGGGGGCGGACTTCGCACAGATACGCAGTATTTT.

A word on this clonotype: This may be a read error: a much more frequent sequence differs by one nucleotide. The conserved phenylalanine or tryptophan normally closing the CDR3 is absent here, so this likely arose from a read error. This chain connects TRBV6-1 to TRBJ1-1; D is ambiguous. The CDR3 is made up of 13 amino acids. CDR1 and CDR2 (germline): MNHNS, SASEGT. V was shortened by 7 bases and J by 1 base, with 10 bases between the two germline ends. The CDR3 coding sequence is TGTGCCAGCAAGCCTCCCGAGAACACTGAAGCTTTCCTT. Translated, it gives CASKPPENTEAFL.

Details on this clonotype: This may stem from a read error, because a much larger clone lies one nucleotide away. The chain couples TRBV7-2 to TRBJ2-3; 12 bases agree with TRBD2. Germline CDR1 SGHTA, CDR2 FQGNSA. Trimming at V came to 4 bases and at J to 5 bases, leaving 10 bases not matched to a gene. The CDR3 has 17 residues. The CDR3 loop reads CTSSWASSGGAGDTQYF. CDR3 bases: TGTACCAGCAGCTGGGCTTCTAGCGGGGGGGCCGGAGATACGCAGTATTTT.

This sequence joins TRBV28 and TRBJ1-4; TRBD1 is a possible D gene (5 bases). Germline CDR1 and CDR2: MDHEN and SYDVKM. The CDR3 spans 15 residues. Trimming took 6 bases from V and 3 from J, leaving 14 bases between them. The CDR3 DNA reads as TGTGCCAGCAGCGGGGGAGGATCATCTAATGAAAAACTGTTTTTT. As protein: CASSGGGSSNEKLFF.

To note about this clonotype: A single base separates this from a much larger clone, so it may be a read error. The chain carries TRBV12-3 or TRBV12-4 and TRBJ1-5; TRBD1 is a possible D gene (5 bases). V was pared by 3 bases and J by 11 bases, with 14 bases between. The CDR3 spans 13 residues. The CDR3 region has the DNA TGTGCCAGCAGTTTTGGGGCAGGGCAGTCCCAGCATTTT. This sequence encodes CASSFGAGQSQHF.

Ten or more counts support this clonotype. The chain uses TRBV6-1 and TRBJ2-7; TRBD1 is a possible D gene (6 bases). The germline gives CDR1 MNHNS, CDR2 SASEGT. CDR3 size: 14 residues. V was pared by 5 bases and J by 5 bases, with 16 bases between. The CDR3 here is CASSPSSGANEQYF. The DNA of the CDR3 is TGTGCCAGCAGTCCGAGTTCAGGGGCGAACGAGCAGTACTTC.

This clonotype is labeled medium-sized. The chain carries TRBV6-1 and TRBJ2-7; D is perhaps TRBD2 (7 bases). CDR1 and CDR2 (germline): MNHNS, SASEGT. The CDR3 covers 13 residues. With 7 bases removed from V and 5 bases from J, the gap between germline ends came to 15 bases. The chain's CDR3 is CASTQRGAHEQYF. The CDR3 DNA reads as TGTGCCAGCACCCAACGGGGGGCCCACGAGCAGTACTTC.

Many counts were recorded for this clonotype. The gene calls are TRBV4-1 and TRBJ2-7; tentative D call: TRBD1 (5 bases). The CDR3 totals 14 residues. The V gene's germline CDR1 is MGHRA and CDR2 YSYEKL. The V and J ends lost 0 bases and 2 bases respectively, with 8 bases between them. CDR3 bases: TGCGCCAGCAGCCAAGACCAGGGCCCCTACGAGCAGTACTTC. Translating it yields CASSQDQGPYEQYF.

Sample share makes this clonotype medium-sized. The gene calls are TRBV6-2 or TRBV6-3 and TRBJ1-2, with unresolved D. The germline V gene has CDR1 MNHEY and CDR2 SVGEGT. This CDR3 comprises 13 residues. Trimming cost V 6 bases and J 4 bases, with 12 bases left between them. The DNA of the CDR3 is TGTGCCAGCAGAAAGGACGGAGCCTATGGCTACACCTTC. Amino acid sequence: CASRKDGAYGYTF.

In its sample, this clonotype is large. V and J are TRBV7-2 and TRBJ2-6; a weak D match, TRBD1 (5 bases). Germline CDR1 reads SGHTA; CDR2 reads FQGNSA. This CDR3 contains 13 residues. Trimming stripped 6 bases from V and 7 bases from J, with 10 bases between. CDR3 coding DNA: TGTGCCAGCAGTTTCGGACAAGCCAACGTCCTGACTTTC. Protein sequence: CASSFGQANVLTF.

The chain uses TRBV6-1 and TRBJ2-1, with a tentative D call TRBD1 (6 bases). Germline V CDR1 and CDR2: MNHNS, SASEGT. This CDR3 is built from 12 residues. V was clipped by 7 bases and J by 5 bases, with 9 bases between them. DNA of the CDR3: TGTGCCAGCAAGGACAGAAACAATGAGCAGTTCTTC. This gives the protein CASKDRNNEQFF.

This clonotype is large in the sample. The chain employs TRBV20-1 and TRBJ1-3; TRBD1 is a possible D gene (5 bases). Between the trimmed V and J ends, which lost 5 bases and 2 bases, there was a span of 10 bases. The CDR3 contains 13 residues. Germline CDR1 reads DFQATT; CDR2 reads SNEGSKA (reference sequence). DNA for the CDR3: TGCAGTGCTGCCAGGGAAGCTGGAAACACCATATATTTT. This encodes CSAAREAGNTIYF.

Details on this clonotype: One base away lies a much larger clone, so this may be a sequencing read error. CDR3 bases: TGTGCCAGTTCCGGGACATGGAGCACCGGGGAGCTGTTTTTT. It specifies CASSGTWSTGELFF. This chain uses TRBV28 with TRBJ2-2, with D perhaps TRBD1 (6 bases). Trimming removed 9 bases from V and 4 bases from J, with 15 bases in between. The CDR3 loop spans 14 amino acids. CDR1 is MDHEN and CDR2 is SYDVKM in the germline V gene.